The 14 T cell receptor beta chains in this list originate from one sample, sequenced in a study of cytomegalovirus exposure and HLA in healthy donors. Vbeta (60) and Jbeta (13) primers were used in the PCR. Repertoires were generated with immunoSEQ multiplex PCR, while TCRdb's copy carries only in-frame clones and drops some. This table has about 190,000 clones, 70% to 80% appearing once. Sequencing was done on a sample of PBMCs. These receptors were collected from a woman younger than 45 in good health and CMV-seropositive.

The chain has TRBV9 and TRBJ2-1; 7 positions match TRBD2. Germline lookup yields CDR1 SGDLS and CDR2 YYNGEE. This CDR3 is built from 14 residues. With V trimmed by 0 bases and J by 9 bases, 6 bases remained unmatched. The CDR3 loop reads CASSVVAGVGEQFF. DNA for the CDR3: TGTGCCAGCAGCGTAGTGGCGGGAGTTGGTGAGCAGTTCTTC.

The chain carries TRBV5-4 and TRBJ2-1, with D possibly matching TRBD2 (7 bases). The V and J ends lost 4 bases and 4 bases respectively, with 15 bases between them. Germline CDR1 reads SGHNT; CDR2 reads YYREEE (reference sequence). CDR3 size: 15 residues. CDR3 residues: CASSPAGAAYNEQFF. The DNA of the CDR3 is TGTGCCAGCAGCCCGGCGGGGGCGGCTTACAATGAGCAGTTCTTC.

Note on this clone: One end of the junction does not line up with germline, which may come from a read error. The J gene is TRBJ2-5, the V gene TRBV7-7; TRBD2 might be the D (5 bases). From germline, CDR1 is SSHAT and CDR2 FNYEAQ (reference sequence). CDR3 size: 16 residues. The CDR3 loop is CASSPMYGIGREAQYF. As DNA, the CDR3 is TGTGCTAGCAGCCCCATGTACGGGATAGGGAGAGAGGCCCAGTACTTC.

This clone was counted once. V and J are TRBV29-1 and TRBJ1-1; maybe TRBD1 (5 bases). The CDR3 has 13 amino acids. Germline-derived CDR1 and CDR2 are SQVTM and ANQGSEA. V lost 1 base and J lost 3, with 9 bases in between. This CDR3 reads CSVEGGDDTEAFF. CDR3 DNA: TGCAGCGTTGAAGGGGGCGACGACACTGAAGCTTTCTTT. Using reference TRBV29-1 and TRBJ1-1 for the parts outside the CDR3, the full variable domain is SAVISQKPSRDICQRGTSLTIQCQVDSQVTMMFWYRQQPGQSLTLIATANQGSEATYESGFVIDKFPISRPNLTFSTLTVSNMSPEDSSIYLCSVEGGDDTEAFFGQGTRLTVV.

V is TRBV28 and J is TRBJ1-5; D is undetermined. This CDR3 comprises 17 residues. Germline V gene data show CDR1 as MDHEN and CDR2 as SYDVKM. V shed 2 bases and J shed 4 bases, with 18 bases lying between them. In nucleotides, the CDR3 is TGTGCCAGCAGTTTACTGTGGAGGGTGGGTTTAAATCAGCCCCAGCATTTT. It translates to CASSLLWRVGLNQPQHF.

The gene calls are TRBV28 and TRBJ1-5, with 11 positions matching TRBD1. The germline gives CDR1 MDHEN, CDR2 SYDVKM. J lost 1 base, V lost 6 bases, and 2 bases had no gene match. The CDR3 has 15 amino acids. CDR3 loop: CASRRTGGSNQPQHF. DNA of the CDR3: TGTGCCAGCAGGAGGACAGGGGGCAGCAATCAGCCCCAGCATTTT.

This chain uses TRBV29-1 with TRBJ2-5; D not certain. Germline CDR1 reads SQVTM; CDR2 reads ANQGSEA. V lost 4 bases and J lost 2, with 5 bases in between. This CDR3 contains 11 residues. The CDR3 DNA is TGCAGCGTTGTACAGCAAGAGACCCAGTACTTC. It yields the protein CSVVQQETQYF. Complete variable domain (other parts from reference TRBV29-1 and TRBJ2-5): SAVISQKPSRDICQRGTSLTIQCQVDSQVTMMFWYRQQPGQSLTLIATANQGSEATYESGFVIDKFPISRPNLTFSTLTVSNMSPEDSSIYLCSVVQQETQYFGPGTRLLVL.

This clone was seen a handful of times. The rearrangement links TRBV7-2 to TRBJ1-3; TRBD1 might be the D (5 bases). The germline CDR1 and CDR2 sequences are SGHTA and FQGNSA. Trimming cost V 8 bases and J 11 bases, with 16 bases left between them. The CDR3 is 12 amino acids. The CDR3 sequence: CASGGGRNAIYF. The CDR3 region has the DNA TGTGCCAGCGGCGGGGGGAGGAACGCCATATATTTT.

The chain recombines TRBV6-5 with TRBJ1-1, with a possible D match to TRBD1 (5 bases). The CDR3 extends over 12 amino acids. The V and J ends lost 2 bases and 7 bases respectively, with 8 bases between them. CDR1 MNHEY and CDR2 SVGAGI come from the germline V gene. Written as DNA, the CDR3 is TGTGCCAGCAGTTACGGAGACAGTGAAGCTTTCTTT. This encodes CASSYGDSEAFF.

V gene TRBV6-5 combines with J gene TRBJ2-2, with TRBD1 as a possible D gene (6 bases). Germline CDR1 and CDR2: MNHEY and SVGAGI. The ends were cut back, 8 bases at V and 3 bases at J, with 16 bases in the middle. This CDR3 comprises 15 residues. CDR3 DNA: TGTGCCAGCCGCAGACCAGGGGCACACACCGGGGAGCTGTTTTTT. It specifies CASRRPGAHTGELFF.

This clone was seen once. J is TRBJ2-3 and V is TRBV7-8; the D gene is possibly TRBD2 (5 bases). V lost 5 bases, J lost 6 bases, and 15 bases lay in between. Germline CDR1 is SGHVS and CDR2 is FQNEAQ. The CDR3 loop spans 14 amino acids. As DNA, the CDR3 is TGTGCCAGCAGCGCCAGACGGTGGAGGGATACGCAGTATTTT. Its protein product is CASSARRWRDTQYF.

The V call is TRBV6-4, the J call TRBJ1-1; the match to TRBD1 covers 12 bases. Germline-derived CDR1 and CDR2 are MRHNA and SNTAGT. V lost 8 bases to trimming and J lost 7 bases; unmatched junction nucleotides: 5. CDR3 length equals 13 residues. The CDR3: CASSGTGGSEAFF. In DNA, the CDR3 is TGTGCCAGCTCCGGGACAGGGGGCAGTGAAGCTTTCTTT.

The chain is built from TRBV19 and TRBJ1-3, with unresolved D. Trimming left V 8 bases short and J 0 bases short, with 11 bases between. The CDR3 length is 14 residues. Germline CDR1 reads LNHDA; CDR2 reads SQIVND (reference sequence). The CDR3 is CASFNRRSGNTIYF. The CDR3 nucleotides read TGTGCCAGTTTTAACAGACGCTCTGGAAACACCATATATTTT. Together with reference TRBV19 and TRBJ1-3, the CDR3 gives the full variable domain: DGGITQSPKYLFRKEGQNVTLSCEQNLNHDAMYWYRQDPGQGLRLIYYSQIVNDFQKGDIAEGYSVSREKKESFPLTVTSAQKNPTAFYLCASFNRRSGNTIYFGEGSWLTVV.

The chain has TRBV19 and TRBJ2-1, with TRBD2 identical over 7 bases. J lost 9 bases, V lost 3 bases, and 8 bases had no gene match. CDR3 length: 14 amino acids. The germline gives CDR1 LNHDA, CDR2 SQIVND (reference sequence). The CDR3 bases are TGTGCCAGTAGTATTGGGGATTGGGGGGGTGAGCAGTTCTTC. Translation gives CASSIGDWGGEQFF.